These T cell receptor beta chains were read from a single sample in a study of blood T cell repertoires in COVID-19. Sequencing was performed with immunoSEQ multiplex PCR; in TCRdb, only in-frame clones are kept and a portion is missing. Of 200,000 to 250,000 clones in the sample, approximately 86% were seen once. The specimen was peripheral blood. Receptors were obtained from a man aged 18 to 30 with active or convalescent COVID-19. CDR3s include the opening cysteine and the closing phenylalanine or tryptophan. Fields, in order: J gene, clone size, V gene, D gene, CDR3 DNA, CDR3 protein. A D gene is named only where the DNA matches it firmly. Clone size appears in some rows only: once, few, many, or a class for an expanded clone.

J gene: TRBJ2-7; clone size: many; V gene: TRBV6-5; D gene: -; CDR3 DNA: TGTGCCAGCAGACCGGACTTGTGGTCCTACGAGCAGTACTTC; CDR3 protein: CASRPDLWSYEQYF
J gene: TRBJ1-5; clone size: once; V gene: TRBV6-5; D gene: -; CDR3 DNA: TGTGCCAGCAGTCAGGACAAATTCTTCCAGCCCCAGCATTTT; CDR3 protein: CASSQDKFFQPQHF
J gene: TRBJ2-5; clone size: -; V gene: TRBV7-9; D gene: -; CDR3 DNA: TGTGCCAGCAGCCCCGGCGGCTCTGGGCAAGAGACCCAGTACTTC; CDR3 protein: CASSPGGSGQETQYF
J gene: TRBJ1-2; clone size: -; V gene: TRBV3-1/TRBV3-2; D gene: -; CDR3 DNA: TGTGCCAGCAGCCCCAGTCGACAGGTGGCCACCTTC; CDR3 protein: CASSPSRQVATF
J gene: TRBJ2-1; clone size: -; V gene: TRBV19; D gene: TRBD2; CDR3 DNA: TGTGCCAGTAGTGCCCTAGCGGGAGCAGAGCAGTTCTTC; CDR3 protein: CASSALAGAEQFF
J gene: TRBJ1-3; clone size: few; V gene: TRBV6-5; D gene: -; CDR3 DNA: TGTGCCAGCAGTTCGGGGGATTTCTCTGGAAACACCATATATTTT; CDR3 protein: CASSSGDFSGNTIYF
J gene: TRBJ2-1; clone size: -; V gene: TRBV9; D gene: -; CDR3 DNA: TGTGCCAGCAGCGTAGGGATAGCCTCCTACAATGAGCAGTTCTTC; CDR3 protein: CASSVGIASYNEQFF
J gene: TRBJ2-7; clone size: -; V gene: TRBV5-8; D gene: TRBD1; CDR3 DNA: TGTGCCAGCAGCTTGCACAGGGGAAGCGACGAGCAGTACTTC; CDR3 protein: CASSLHRGSDEQYF
J gene: TRBJ2-7; clone size: -; V gene: TRBV30; D gene: TRBD2; CDR3 DNA: TGTGCCTGGAGATTGGCGGGAGCAACCTACGAGCAGTACTTC; CDR3 protein: CAWRLAGATYEQYF
J gene: TRBJ1-2; clone size: -; V gene: TRBV12-3/TRBV12-4; D gene: TRBD1; CDR3 DNA: TGTGCCAGCAGTTCGGGACAGATCTATGGCTACACCTTC; CDR3 protein: CASSSGQIYGYTF
J gene: TRBJ2-5; clone size: -; V gene: TRBV29-1; D gene: TRBD2; CDR3 DNA: TGCAGCTCCTCGGGACTAGCGGGAGTTTGGGAGACCCAGTACTTC; CDR3 protein: CSSSGLAGVWETQYF
J gene: TRBJ2-1; clone size: -; V gene: TRBV5-3; D gene: TRBD2; CDR3 DNA: TGTGCCAGAAGCTTGGGTTCTGGGGCGGGAGGGCCCATCTCCTACAATGAGCAGTTCTTC; CDR3 protein: CARSLGSGAGGPISYNEQFF
J gene: TRBJ1-1; clone size: -; V gene: TRBV5-5; D gene: -; CDR3 DNA: TGTGCCAGCAGCTCGTACAGGGACACTGAAGCTTTCTTT; CDR3 protein: CASSSYRDTEAFF
J gene: TRBJ1-4; clone size: -; V gene: TRBV7-9; D gene: TRBD1; CDR3 DNA: TGTGCCAGCAGCCGACAGGGGGTTGGAGAAAAACTGTTTTTT; CDR3 protein: CASSRQGVGEKLFF
J gene: TRBJ2-7; clone size: -; V gene: TRBV6-5; D gene: -; CDR3 DNA: TGTGCCAGCAGTTTAGGGGGAAGCTCCTACGAGCAGTACTTC; CDR3 protein: CASSLGGSSYEQYF
J gene: TRBJ2-1; clone size: -; V gene: TRBV19; D gene: TRBD2; CDR3 DNA: TGTGCCAGTAGTACATATAGTAGCGGGAGGGTTGAGCAGTTCTTC; CDR3 protein: CASSTYSSGRVEQFF
J gene: TRBJ1-4; clone size: -; V gene: TRBV5-6; D gene: TRBD1; CDR3 DNA: TGTGCCAGCAGCAATGGGACAGGGGGCTGGTGGACTAATGAAAAACTGTTTTTT; CDR3 protein: CASSNGTGGWWTNEKLFF
J gene: TRBJ2-1; clone size: -; V gene: TRBV5-1; D gene: -; CDR3 DNA: TGCGCCAGCACCATCACAGGCAATGAGCAGTTCTTC; CDR3 protein: CASTITGNEQFF